The 29 T cell receptor beta chains below all came from one sample that was sequenced in a study of shared clonotypes between healthy human individuals. Terminally differentiated effector memory CD45RA+ cells were left out of the naive CD8 fraction, which was CD45RO-negative and positively selected for CCR7. Assay: immunoSEQ multiplex PCR; the TCRdb copy retains only in-frame clones and omits some. The sample consists of roughly 2.1 million clones, around 93% of them appearing once. Sequenced material: naive CD8+ T cells from PBMCs. These receptors originate from a man younger than 30 in good health. Some clones in this sample may be carry-over from other donors' samples.

The J gene is TRBJ2-7, the V gene TRBV7-2, with D possibly TRBD2 on 6 matching bases. The V and J ends lost 3 bases and 0 bases respectively, with 12 bases between them. Germline V gives CDR1 SGHTA, CDR2 FQGNSA. The CDR3 is 15 residues long. CDR3 residues: CASSFLADSSYEQYF. The CDR3 bases are TGTGCCAGCAGCTTTTTAGCGGATAGCTCCTACGAGCAGTACTTC.

The gene calls are TRBV28 and TRBJ1-2; TRBD1 might be the D (6 bases). CDR1 and CDR2 from the germline V gene are MDHEN and SYDVKM. The CDR3 is made up of 14 amino acids. Trimming took 5 bases from V and 8 from J, leaving 18 bases between them. The CDR3 DNA reads as TGTGCCAGCAGTCTACAGGGTTACGTCGGGGGCTACACCTTC. This encodes CASSLQGYVGGYTF.

J is TRBJ2-7 and V is TRBV2; 9 nucleotides line up with TRBD2. There are 17 residues in the CDR3. Looked up from germline, CDR1 is SNHLY and CDR2 is FYNNEI. After removal of 6 bases from V and 2 bases from J, the junction contained 14 bases not matched to a gene. The CDR3 loop reads CASRGPRSGRGPYEQYF. DNA of the CDR3: TGTGCCAGCAGGGGGCCTCGTAGCGGGAGAGGGCCCTACGAGCAGTACTTC.

V usage is TRBV7-9 and J usage is TRBJ2-7, with TRBD2 matching 9 bases. J gave up 6 bases and V 3 bases, and 15 bases lay outside the gene matches. The germline CDR1 and CDR2 sequences are SEHNR and FQNEAQ (reference sequence). This CDR3 is 17 amino acids long. CDR3 bases: TGTGCCAGCAGCTTCCCCCTTAGCGGGAGTTTCTTGCCCGAGCAGTACTTC. Translated: CASSFPLSGSFLPEQYF. The full variable domain, in which reference TRBV7-9 and TRBJ2-7 provide the parts outside the CDR3, is DTGVSQNPRHKITKRGQNVTFRCDPISEHNRLYWYRQTLGQGPEFLTYFQNEAQLEKSRLLSDRFSAERPKGSFSTLEIQRTEQGDSAMYLCASSFPLSGSFLPEQYFGPGTRLTVT.

The chain has TRBV9 and TRBJ2-5; 7 positions match TRBD1. Germline CDR1 SGDLS, CDR2 YYNGEE. The ends lost 4 bases at V and 4 bases at J; junction bases unmatched: 10. The CDR3 runs 15 residues. The CDR3: CASSPADRAGETQYF. The DNA of the CDR3 is TGTGCCAGCAGCCCCGCTGACAGGGCGGGAGAGACCCAGTACTTC.

The chain combines TRBV7-6 with TRBJ2-3, with D unclear. This CDR3 has 13 residues. From germline, CDR1 is SGHVS and CDR2 FNYEAQ. V was pared by 5 bases and J by 6 bases, with 12 bases between. CDR3: CASSATKKDTQYF. The CDR3 DNA sequence: TGTGCCAGCAGCGCCACAAAGAAGGATACGCAGTATTTT.

The chain couples TRBV6-5 to TRBJ1-2; no clear D gene. This CDR3 region has 13 residues. From germline, CDR1 is MNHEY and CDR2 SVGAGI. V lost 2 bases and J 1 base, leaving 5 bases between the germline ends. CDR3 protein: CASSYEDNYGYTF. In DNA, the CDR3 is TGTGCCAGCAGTTACGAAGATAACTATGGCTACACCTTC.

The V gene is TRBV9, the J gene TRBJ2-1, with a weak D call TRBD1 (5 bases). Germline CDR1 and CDR2: SGDLS and YYNGEE. CDR3 size: 13 residues. V lost 0 bases and J 10 bases, leaving 11 bases between the germline ends. This CDR3 reads CASSVVGPGEQFF. Here the CDR3 DNA reads TGTGCCAGCAGCGTAGTTGGTCCAGGGGAGCAGTTCTTC.

The rearrangement joins TRBV27 to TRBJ2-3; 8 bases align to TRBD1. The CDR3 loop spans 14 amino acids. Germline CDR1 is MNHEY and CDR2 is SMNVEV (reference sequence). V lost 6 bases, J lost 1 base, and 3 bases stayed unmatched. The CDR3 bases are TGTGCCAGCAGCCTGACAGGGGGCACAGATACGCAGTATTTT. Translating gives CASSLTGGTDTQYF.

This clone occurred once. The rearrangement links TRBV29-1 to TRBJ1-2; weak D call: TRBD1 (5 bases). CDR3 length equals 14 residues. V was clipped by 1 base and J by 1 base, with 10 bases between them. The germline V gene encodes CDR1 SQVTM and CDR2 ANQGSEA. The CDR3 is CSVEGTIFNYGYTF. DNA for the CDR3: TGCAGCGTTGAAGGGACAATTTTTAACTATGGCTACACCTTC. Using reference TRBV29-1 and TRBJ1-2 for the parts outside the CDR3, the full variable domain is SAVISQKPSRDICQRGTSLTIQCQVDSQVTMMFWYRQQPGQSLTLIATANQGSEATYESGFVIDKFPISRPNLTFSTLTVSNMSPEDSSIYLCSVEGTIFNYGYTFGSGTRLTVV.

The rearrangement joins TRBV6-1 to TRBJ1-1; the D is unclear. CDR1 is MNHNS and CDR2 is SASEGT in the germline V gene. V lost 4 bases to trimming and J lost 6 bases, with 18 bases between them. This CDR3 is built from 15 residues. This CDR3 is CASSVTNWERAEAFF. The CDR3 coding sequence is TGTGCCAGCAGTGTCACTAACTGGGAGAGGGCTGAAGCTTTCTTT.

The chain joins TRBV7-9 to TRBJ2-5, with 7 bases fitting TRBD2. This CDR3 is 14 amino acids long. Looked up from germline, CDR1 is SEHNR and CDR2 is FQNEAQ (reference sequence). With 6 bases clipped from V and 5 bases from J, the junction kept 9 bases outside the gene matches. The chain's CDR3 is CASSLSGFTETQYF. The CDR3 DNA is TGTGCCAGCAGTCTTAGCGGGTTTACTGAGACCCAGTACTTC.

V and J are TRBV2 and TRBJ1-1; D may be TRBD1 (6 bases). Germline V gene data show CDR1 as SNHLY and CDR2 as FYNNEI. With 0 bases removed from V and 1 base from J, the gap between germline ends came to 12 bases. CDR3 length equals 16 residues. CDR3 sequence: CASSEADRLENTEAFF. The CDR3 nucleotides are TGTGCCAGCAGTGAAGCAGACAGGCTGGAGAACACTGAAGCTTTCTTT.

V gene TRBV5-5 combines with J gene TRBJ2-7, with D possibly TRBD1 on 5 matching bases. The CDR3 runs 13 residues. From germline, CDR1 is SGHKS and CDR2 YYEKEE (reference sequence). V dropped 2 bases and J dropped 2 bases, with 8 bases sitting between them. CDR3 residues: CASSFQGPYEQYF. Here the CDR3 DNA reads TGTGCCAGCAGCTTTCAGGGCCCCTACGAGCAGTACTTC.

The chain joins TRBV27 to TRBJ2-6, with no clear D. The germline V gene has CDR1 MNHEY and CDR2 SMNVEV (reference sequence). Trimming took off 8 bases at V and 0 bases at J, with 14 bases between the two ends. The CDR3 loop spans 16 amino acids. The CDR3 here is CASRLGSLSGANVLTF. DNA of the CDR3: TGTGCCAGCCGACTTGGAAGCCTCTCTGGGGCCAACGTCCTGACTTTC. The variable domain in full, with the rest retrieved from reference TRBV27 and TRBJ2-6, is EAQVTQNPRYLITVTGKKLTVTCSQNMNHEYMSWYRQDPGLGLRQIYYSMNVEVTDKGDVPEGYKVSRKEKRNFPLILESPSPNQTSLYFCASRLGSLSGANVLTFGAGSRLTVL.

The rearrangement links TRBV25-1 to TRBJ2-2, with a possible D match to TRBD2 (7 bases). The V and J ends lost 3 bases and 7 bases respectively, with 18 bases between them. Germline-derived CDR1 and CDR2 are MGHDK and SYGVNS. This CDR3 contains 16 residues. CDR3 DNA: TGTGCCAGCAGTGACCCTAGGGGGAGGGCCGACGGGGAGCTGTTTTTT. Encoded protein: CASSDPRGRADGELFF.

The CDR3 nucleotides read TGTGCCAGCAGCCCCGGCGAGACAGGGAGCACAGATACGCAGTATTTT. It codes for CASSPGETGSTDTQYF. The chain joins TRBV7-9 to TRBJ2-3; 7 bases are a match to TRBD1. The ends lost 5 bases at V and 0 bases at J; junction bases unmatched: 8. Germline CDR1 is SEHNR and CDR2 is FQNEAQ (reference sequence). The CDR3 runs to 16 residues.

The gene calls are TRBV27 and TRBJ2-1, with 9 bases lining up with TRBD1. J gave up 6 bases and V 7 bases, and 13 bases lay outside the gene matches. Germline assignment: CDR1 MNHEY and CDR2 SMNVEV (reference sequence). The CDR3 length is 16 residues. The chain's CDR3 is CASNSSPGTGPNEQFF. The CDR3 coding sequence is TGTGCCAGCAACTCTTCTCCCGGGACAGGGCCCAATGAGCAGTTCTTC.

Here the CDR3 reads CASTPWASKGSTGELFF. CDR3 sequence (DNA): TGTGCCAGTACCCCATGGGCCTCAAAAGGGAGCACCGGGGAGCTGTTTTTT. This chain connects TRBV19 to TRBJ2-2; weak D call: TRBD2 (5 bases). The CDR3 has 17 residues. Trimming stripped 7 bases from V and 4 bases from J, with 22 bases between. Germline CDR1 and CDR2: LNHDA and SQIVND (reference sequence).

The CDR3 region is CASSPPGTDTQYF. CDR3 in DNA: TGTGCCAGCAGCCCCCCGGGCACAGATACGCAGTATTTT. The rearrangement joins TRBV9 to TRBJ2-3; D is unresolved. The CDR3 sequence is 13 residues long. Germline V CDR1 and CDR2: SGDLS, YYNGEE. V dropped 4 bases and J dropped 1 base, with 7 bases sitting between them.

V gene TRBV7-9 combines with J gene TRBJ1-3, with TRBD1 matching 7 bases. The length of the CDR3 is 19 residues. The J segment lost 0 bases and the V segment lost 4 bases, leaving 15 bases of the junction unmatched. Germline V gene lookup returns CDR1 SEHNR and CDR2 FQNEAQ (reference sequence). CDR3 coding DNA: TGTGCCAGCAGCTCTCAGGGGGACACCGAGGAAAGCTCTGGAAACACCATATATTTT. This gives the protein CASSSQGDTEESSGNTIYF.

J is TRBJ2-3 and V is TRBV15; tentatively, D is TRBD1 (6 bases). The V end lost 0 bases, the J end lost 0 bases, and 22 bases lay between the germline ends. Looked up from germline, CDR1 is LNHNV and CDR2 is YYDKDF (reference sequence). CDR3 size: 20 residues. CDR3 DNA: TGTGCCACCAGCAGAGAGTACATCAAATGGGGGCTCGATAGCACAGATACGCAGTATTTT. Encoded protein: CATSREYIKWGLDSTDTQYF.

J is TRBJ2-1 and V is TRBV7-8; 12 nucleotides agree with TRBD2. V shed 5 bases and J 5 bases; nucleotides not matched to a gene: 4. Germline V gene sequence: CDR1 SGHVS, CDR2 FQNEAQ. This CDR3 has 15 residues. This CDR3 reads CASSLPSGRDNEQFF. CDR3 bases: TGTGCCAGCAGCCTTCCTAGCGGGAGGGACAATGAGCAGTTCTTC. The full variable domain, rest sourced from reference TRBV7-8 and TRBJ2-1, is GAGVSQSPRYKVAKRGQDVALRCDPISGHVSLFWYQQALGQGPEFLTYFQNEAQLDKSGLPSDRFFAERPEGSVSTLKIQRTQQEDSAVYLCASSLPSGRDNEQFFGPGTRLTVL.

This sequence joins TRBV4-3 and TRBJ1-2; no reliable D call. V shed 4 bases and J shed 2 bases, with 11 bases lying between them. CDR3 length: 14 amino acids. The germline V gene has CDR1 LGHNA and CDR2 YSLEER. CDR3 region: CASSPNPLNYGYTF. CDR3 sequence (DNA): TGCGCCAGCAGCCCCAACCCCCTCAACTATGGCTACACCTTC.

The rearrangement joins TRBV5-1 to TRBJ1-5; D is ambiguous. Per germline, CDR1 SGHRS and CDR2 YFSETQ. This CDR3 contains 14 residues. Deletions cut 0 bases from V and 1 base from J, with 5 bases between. CDR3 coding DNA: TGCGCCAGCAGCTTGGATGGAAGCAATCAGCCCCAGCATTTT. Its translation is CASSLDGSNQPQHF. Filled out from reference TRBV5-1 and TRBJ1-5, the complete variable domain reads KAGVTQTPRYLIKTRGQQVTLSCSPISGHRSVSWYQQTPGQGLQFLFEYFSETQRNKGNFPGRFSGRQFSNSRSEMNVSTLELGDSALYLCASSLDGSNQPQHFGDGTRLSIL.

In this sample, this clone turned up once. The V and J genes are TRBV4-3 and TRBJ2-7, with D perhaps matching TRBD1 (6 bases). Germline assignment: CDR1 LGHNA and CDR2 YSLEER. There are 16 residues in the CDR3. Trimming pared 0 bases from V and 0 bases from J, leaving 12 bases between. DNA for the CDR3: TGCGCCAGCAGCCAAGAATTGGACAGACCCTCCTACGAGCAGTACTTC. Translating it yields CASSQELDRPSYEQYF.

The chain recombines TRBV5-6 with TRBJ2-7; TRBD2 agrees at 11 bases. The CDR3 is 17 amino acids. The germline V gene encodes CDR1 SGHDT and CDR2 YYEEEE. The J segment lost 1 base and the V segment lost 4 bases, leaving 10 bases of the junction unmatched. The DNA of the CDR3 is TGTGCCAGCAGCCTTACAAGGGGACTAGCGGATTCCTACGAGCAGTACTTC. It specifies CASSLTRGLADSYEQYF.

V and J are TRBV6-5 and TRBJ2-3; D is uncertain. This CDR3 spans 14 amino acids. V was trimmed by 7 bases and J by 6 bases, leaving 17 bases between them. Germline V gene lookup returns CDR1 MNHEY and CDR2 SVGAGI. This CDR3 reads CASTLFPGSDTQYF. The CDR3 bases are TGTGCCAGCACCCTCTTTCCCGGCTCCGATACGCAGTATTTT.

The gene calls are TRBV18 and TRBJ2-2, with 9 bases matching TRBD1. After removal of 6 bases from V and 3 bases from J, the junction contained 5 bases not matched to a gene. Germline CDR1 KGHSH, CDR2 LQKENI. The CDR3 extends over 15 amino acids. The CDR3 region has the DNA TGTGCCAGCTCGGGAACAGGGGGCTACACCGGGGAGCTGTTTTTT. Translating it yields CASSGTGGYTGELFF.